A selection of T cell receptor beta chains follows, all from one sample in a study of OX40 agonist ivuxolimab in advanced cancers. Repertoires were generated with immunoSEQ multiplex PCR, while TCRdb's copy carries only in-frame clones and drops some. The sample records around 40,000 clones, about 90% being singletons. Sample: CD4+ or CD8+ T cells sorted from blood, taken in a trial of the OX40 agonist ivuxolimab. The receptors were sampled from an adult with an advanced solid tumor such as melanoma, head and neck, liver or kidney cancer. The conserved cysteine and the conserved F or W are not part of the CDR3 here. Fields, in order: clone size, J gene, V gene, CDR3 protein. Rows give clone size only sometimes, using once, few, many, or a class for an expanded clone.

NA,TRBJ2-1,TRBV29-1,SVEGGISESSYNEQF
once,TRBJ1-2,TRBV19,ASSISRTYGYT
once,TRBJ2-3,TRBV18,ASSPTRSTDTQY
NA,TRBJ2-1,TRBV13,ASSSLSLDQVNYNEQF
once,TRBJ2-7,TRBV5-4,ASSLERAYEQY
NA,TRBJ2-7,TRBV27,ASSNGRGPFYEQY
NA,TRBJ2-1,TRBV13,ASSFTGSFEQF
NA,TRBJ2-2,TRBV14,ASSHLAGFTGELF
NA,TRBJ1-5,TRBV27,ASSSRTGTLGSNQPQH
NA,TRBJ1-2,TRBV10-1,ASSGPPGRHGYT
NA,TRBJ2-7,TRBV30,AWTRDSTREQY
NA,TRBJ1-5,TRBV28,ASSTTGQSNQPQH
NA,TRBJ2-5,TRBV11-2,ASRGTETQY
NA,TRBJ2-5,TRBV5-4,ASAGQGVEETQY
NA,TRBJ1-5,TRBV2,ASGTGDQPQH
NA,TRBJ2-4,TRBV27,ASSPPGGPKNIQY
NA,NA,TRBV5-4,ASSLGGGTNSYEQY
NA,TRBJ2-5,TRBV14,ASSQISQRAKETQY
NA,TRBJ1-1,TRBV6-6,ASSYSGGGAEAF
NA,TRBJ1-2,TRBV28,ASSLSYRQGAGYT
NA,TRBJ2-3,TRBV6-5,ASSPGLAGEHTQY
NA,TRBJ1-1,TRBV11-2,ASSLDRGRTEAF
once,TRBJ2-1,TRBV5-6,ASSFGTSGYNEQF
NA,TRBJ1-2,TRBV4-3,ASNDGWTGSLYGYT
NA,TRBJ1-4,TRBV27,ASGLVVGEKLF
NA,TRBJ1-1,TRBV7-9,ASSPDGLPEAF
NA,TRBJ1-1,TRBV7-9,ASSFGGNTEAF
NA,TRBJ2-7,TRBV20-1,SASARGEQY
NA,TRBJ2-7,TRBV7-9,ASSLDVGSYEQY
NA,TRBJ1-5,TRBV7-8,ASSLEAPGVWNQPQH
NA,TRBJ2-1,TRBV2,ASSEDGGAVPRNEQF
NA,TRBJ2-1,TRBV7-2,ASSFYPNEQF
NA,TRBJ1-2,TRBV2,AADIPENYGYT
NA,TRBJ2-7,TRBV2,ASRQGEVYEQY
NA,TRBJ2-1,TRBV29-1,SAEGGNYNEQF
NA,TRBJ1-5,TRBV10-2,ASAPSRQPQH
NA,TRBJ2-7,TRBV2,ASRPDRSKPEQY
NA,TRBJ1-2,TRBV2,ASSVQGSLGGYT
NA,TRBJ1-2,TRBV5-4,ASSVRQGPNYGYT
NA,TRBJ2-1,TRBV4-3,ASSQEGRGTYNEQF
once,TRBJ2-5,TRBV10-3,AISEGWGNQETQY
NA,TRBJ1-4,TRBV4-3,ASSQTESGITREKLF
once,TRBJ1-2,TRBV10-3,AISLVGTGHPYGYT
NA,TRBJ2-1,TRBV4-3,ASSQEGGRVNEQF
few,TRBJ2-7,TRBV28,ASSPGLASYEQY
NA,TRBJ2-1,TRBV5-4,ASSSGDILLYNEQF
NA,TRBJ2-7,TRBV7-9,ASSLPGQGSYEQY
NA,TRBJ2-5,TRBV5-4,ASSLDYDGRAGKTQY
NA,TRBJ2-7,TRBV27,ASSPTGAGRREQY
NA,TRBJ2-3,TRBV19,ASSRDGYSTDTQY
NA,TRBJ2-1,TRBV11-2,ASSFARGPNEQF
NA,TRBJ2-1,TRBV7-6,ASSFSAGVEEQF
NA,TRBJ1-3,TRBV30,AFYAGSSGNTIY
NA,TRBJ2-3,TRBV18,ASSPLFAGDRGTDTQY
NA,TRBJ1-5,TRBV13,ASSLVGRQPQH
NA,TRBJ2-1,TRBV7-2,ASSLVGTSSYNEQF
NA,TRBJ2-1,TRBV5-5,ASGPWNEQF
NA,TRBJ2-3,TRBV7-2,ASSFGGQLTDTQY
NA,TRBJ2-1,TRBV6-5,ASSWLGSYNEQF
NA,TRBJ1-1,TRBV6-5,ASSKTGNTEAF